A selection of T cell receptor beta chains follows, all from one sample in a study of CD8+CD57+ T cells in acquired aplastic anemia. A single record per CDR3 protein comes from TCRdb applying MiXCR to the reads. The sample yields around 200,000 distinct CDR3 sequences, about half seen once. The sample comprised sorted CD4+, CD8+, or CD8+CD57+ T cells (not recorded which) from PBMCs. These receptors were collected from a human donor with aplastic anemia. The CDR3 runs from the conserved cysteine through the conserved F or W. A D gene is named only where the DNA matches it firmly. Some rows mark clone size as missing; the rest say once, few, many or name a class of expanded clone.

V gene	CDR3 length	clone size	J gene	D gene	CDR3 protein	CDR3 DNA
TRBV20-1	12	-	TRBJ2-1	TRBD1	CSATDRVNEQFF	TGCAGTGCTACCGACAGGGTGAATGAGCAGTTCTTC
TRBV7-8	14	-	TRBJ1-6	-	CASSLRRGASPLHF	TGTGCCAGCAGCCTACGTCGTGGGGCTTCACCCCTCCACTTT
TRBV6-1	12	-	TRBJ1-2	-	CASSPRDYGYTF	TGTGCCAGCAGTCCCCGGGACTATGGCTACACCTTC
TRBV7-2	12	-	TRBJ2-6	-	CASSLKSRGAAF	TGTGCCAGCAGCCTCAAGTCAAGGGGGGCGGCTTTC
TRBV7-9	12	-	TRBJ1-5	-	CASGGSNQPQHF	TGTGCCAGCGGCGGCTCCAATCAGCCCCAGCACTTT
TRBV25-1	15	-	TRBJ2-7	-	CASSEIRQDVYEQYF	TGTGCCAGCAGTGAAATTAGGCAGGATGTCTACGAGCAGTACTTC
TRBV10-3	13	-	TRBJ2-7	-	CAISDPDGYEQYF	TGTGCCATCAGTGACCCGGACGGATACGAGCAGTACTTC
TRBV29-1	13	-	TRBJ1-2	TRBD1	CSASDRTGVGYTF	TGCAGCGCCTCGGATAGGACAGGGGTAGGCTACACCTTC
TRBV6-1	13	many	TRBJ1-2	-	CASRLQGGTGYTF	TGTGCCAGCAGATTACAGGGAGGCACGGGCTACACCTTC
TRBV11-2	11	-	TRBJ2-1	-	CASSLYIEQFF	TGTGCCAGCAGCCTTTACATAGAGCAGTTCTTC
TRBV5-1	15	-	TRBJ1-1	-	CASSSEGRGIAETFF	TGCGCCAGCAGCTCTGAAGGAAGGGGAATAGCTGAAACTTTCTTT
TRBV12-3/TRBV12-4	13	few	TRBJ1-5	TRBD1	CASSRDRYQPQHF	TGTGCCAGCAGTCGGGACAGGTACCAGCCCCAGCATTTT
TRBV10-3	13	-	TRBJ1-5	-	CAIRRQGNQPQHF	TGTGCCATCAGGAGACAGGGCAATCAGCCCCAGCATTTT
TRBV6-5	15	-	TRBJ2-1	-	CASKLQGGSYNEQFF	TGTGCCAGCAAGCTTCAGGGTGGCTCCTACAATGAGCAGTTCTTC
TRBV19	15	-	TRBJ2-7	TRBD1	CARARQGNTGEEQYF	TGTGCCAGAGCCCGACAGGGGAACACCGGGGAAGAGCAGTACTTC
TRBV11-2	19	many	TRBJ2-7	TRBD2	CASSFPRRASGVDSYEQYF	TGTGCCAGCAGCTTCCCTCGTAGGGCTAGCGGGGTGGACTCCTACGAGCAGTACTTC
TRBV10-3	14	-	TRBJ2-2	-	CAIMGRGHSGELFF	TGTGCCATCATGGGCAGGGGCCATAGCGGGGAGCTGTTTTTT
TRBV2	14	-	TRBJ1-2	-	CASSYLGQYYGYIF	TGTGCCAGCAGTTACCTCGGACAGTACTATGGCTACATCTTC
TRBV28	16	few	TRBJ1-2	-	CASSPSGGAGNYGYTF	TGTGCCAGCAGTCCCTCCGGGGGGGCGGGCAACTATGGCTACACCTTC
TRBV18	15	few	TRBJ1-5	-	CASSPPAGENQPQHF	TGTGCCAGCTCACCACCGGCAGGGGAAAATCAGCCCCAGCATTTT
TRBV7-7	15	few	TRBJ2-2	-	CASSSGRLNTGELFF	TGTGCCAGCAGCTCGGGGAGGCTCAACACCGGGGAGCTGTTTTTT
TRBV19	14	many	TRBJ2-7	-	CASRPAAGGYEQYF	TGTGCCAGTAGGCCAGCGGCAGGGGGGTACGAGCAGTACTTC
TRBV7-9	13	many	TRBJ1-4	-	CASSMRTSEKLFF	TGTGCCAGCAGCATGCGGACGTCTGAAAAACTGTTTTTT
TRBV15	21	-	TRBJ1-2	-	CATGYLTGANEKLFFGSGYTF	-
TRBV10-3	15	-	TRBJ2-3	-	CAISESTTRTDTQYF	TGTGCCATCAGTGAGTCTACTACCCGCACAGATACGCAGTATTTT
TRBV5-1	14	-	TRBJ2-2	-	CASRIQGTTGELFF	TGTGCCAGCAGGATCCAGGGGACCACTGGGGAGCTGTTTTTT
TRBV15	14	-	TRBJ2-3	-	CATSRDRAGDTQYF	TGTGCCACCAGCAGAGATCGGGCAGGCGATACGCAGTATTTT
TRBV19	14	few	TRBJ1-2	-	CASTPSRGNYGYTF	TGTGCCAGTACTCCAAGCCGGGGGAACTATGGCTACACCTTC
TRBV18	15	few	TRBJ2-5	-	CASSPPLRGGETQYF	TGTGCCAGCTCACCACCGCTAAGGGGTGGAGAGACCCAGTACTTC
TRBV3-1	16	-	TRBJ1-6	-	CVSSHSGRGRNSPLHF	TGTGTCAGCAGCCACTCAGGCAGGGGAAGGAATTCACCCCTCCACTTT
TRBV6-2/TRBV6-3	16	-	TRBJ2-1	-	CASSYWGGGSYNEQFF	TGTGCCAGCAGTTACTGGGGAGGGGGCTCCTACAATGAGCAGTTCTTC
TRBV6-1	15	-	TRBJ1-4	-	CASSPHWATNEKPFF	TGTGCCAGCAGTCCCCACTGGGCAACTAATGAAAAACCGTTTTTT